This TCR beta chain stems from a study of CD4 T cells in relation to SARS-CoV-2 and coronaviruses. Study-wide context: ViraFEST: approximately 10-day antigen culture of PBMCs, then TCR beta CDR3 sequencing. Crossreactive spike epitopes shared across donors were mapped to their HLA restriction.

The assay was immunoSEQ multiplex PCR, and TCRdb's table has in-frame clones only and misses some. This table holds around 24,000 clones, 60% to 85% found once. The CDR3 covers 19 residues. CDR1 and CDR2 from the germline V gene are SGHTA and FQGNSA. Unmatched junction bases numbered 12, after V lost 2 bases and J lost 0 bases. Turning to this clone: Antigen unknown.

CD4+ T cells from unexposed donors were obtained before the COVID-19 pandemic (2011-2018). CD4+ T cells were isolated from the cells after around 11 days of culture. Cultures received half-medium IL-2 refreshes on days 3 and 7. This chain uses TRBV7-2 with TRBJ2-4; 8 bases agree with TRBD2. The sequenced sample was CD4+ T cells from PBMCs, cultured in vitro. This TCR derives from a human donor in good health. The CDR3 here is CASSLIGTRRDLAKNIQYF. The CDR3 coding sequence is TGTGCCAGCAGCTTAATCGGGACTAGGCGAGATCTAGCCAAAAACATTCAGTACTTC.